These T cell receptor beta chains were read from a single sample in a study of blood T cell repertoires in COVID-19. Data came from immunoSEQ multiplex PCR; TCRdb stores just in-frame clones and leaves some out. The sample records under 300,000 clones, about 83% being singletons. Sequencing input: peripheral blood. These receptors were taken from a man at least 80 years old with acute or convalescent COVID-19. CDR3s include the opening cysteine and the closing phenylalanine or tryptophan. D genes are given only for firm matches. A row's size may be missing; if present it is once, few, many or a size class.

v_call	d_call	clone_size	j_call	cdr3_nt	cdr3_aa
TRBV6-5	-	once	TRBJ1-1	TGTGCCAGCAGTTACTCATTTTGGGGCGGAGAAGCTTTCTTT	CASSYSFWGGEAFF
TRBV14	TRBD2	-	TRBJ2-5	TGTGCCAGCAGCCCGTATCTAGCGGGAGGAGAGACCCAGTACTTC	CASSPYLAGGETQYF
TRBV6-5	-	-	TRBJ1-1	TGTGCCAGCAGTTACCGGGGGGACACTGAAGCTTTCTTT	CASSYRGDTEAFF
TRBV13	-	few	TRBJ1-3	TGTGCCAGCAGCTTGGTGGGGCCTGGAAACACCATATATTTT	CASSLVGPGNTIYF
TRBV28	-	-	TRBJ1-5	TGTGCCAGCAGGTTTCCGGGCGGGGGTCAGGCCCAGCATTTT	CASRFPGGGQAQHF
TRBV18	-	-	TRBJ1-5	TGTGCCAGCTCACCACCGGGGAGGGGAAGCAATCAGCCCCAGCATTTT	CASSPPGRGSNQPQHF
TRBV19	TRBD1	-	TRBJ1-6	TGTGCCAGTAGTATCAAACAGGGGGTTAGGCATAATTCACCCCTCCACTTT	CASSIKQGVRHNSPLHF
TRBV12-5	-	-	TRBJ2-7	TGTGCTAGTGGTTTGGACTCGGGACTTTGGGGCAGAGTGGCTGGCGAGCAGTACTTC	CASGLDSGLWGRVAGEQYF
TRBV19	-	once	TRBJ1-2	TGTGCCAGTAGTAGGCAGGCCGAAACTAACTATGGCTACACCTTC	CASSRQAETNYGYTF
TRBV6-2/TRBV6-3	TRBD2	few	TRBJ2-1	TGTGCCAGCAGTTACTCGACTAGCGGGGGAGGTGAGCAGTTCTTC	CASSYSTSGGGEQFF
TRBV7-2	-	-	TRBJ1-5	TGTGCCAGCAGCCCGTCCAATCAGCCCCAGCATTTT	CASSPSNQPQHF
TRBV4-3	-	-	TRBJ1-2	TGCGCCAGCAGCCAAGATGCGGCCTACGTGAACGGCTACACCTTC	CASSQDAAYVNGYTF
TRBV28	-	-	TRBJ1-1	TGTGCCAGCAGTTTTAGGGGACTGGAAGCTTTCTTT	CASSFRGLEAFF
TRBV27	-	-	TRBJ1-6	TGTGCCAGCAGCACCTGGACAGAACATAATTCACCCCTCCACTTT	CASSTWTEHNSPLHF
TRBV10-1	TRBD2	-	TRBJ2-7	TGCGCCATCAACTTCCAGACTAGCGGGAGCGGCTCCTACGAGCAGTACTTC	CAINFQTSGSGSYEQYF
TRBV5-1	-	-	TRBJ2-2	TGCGCCAGCAGCTTGGGGTACGGTACCGGGGAGCTGTTTTTT	CASSLGYGTGELFF
TRBV12-5	-	-	TRBJ2-5	TGTGCTAGTGGTGTAGGGACTCCTGAGACCCAGTACTTC	CASGVGTPETQYF
TRBV27	TRBD2	-	TRBJ2-1	TGTGCCAGCAGAGCTAGCGGGGGAAATGAGCAGTTCTTC	CASRASGGNEQFF
TRBV24-1	TRBD1	-	TRBJ1-1	TGTGCCACCAGTGATGCCTCAGGGGGCAGAACTGGTGAAGCTTTCTTT	CATSDASGGRTGEAFF
TRBV28	TRBD2	-	TRBJ2-1	TGTGCCAGCAGTTATGGCGGGAGTGTGAATGAGCAGTTCTTC	CASSYGGSVNEQFF
TRBV28	TRBD2	-	TRBJ2-2	TGTGCCAGCAGCTCCCCTGGGGAGGGAGGGACCGGGGAGCTGTTTTTT	CASSSPGEGGTGELFF
TRBV29-1	TRBD2	-	TRBJ2-7	TGCAGCGTTGGGGGACTAGCCTCCTACGAGCAGTACTTC	CSVGGLASYEQYF
TRBV7-2	TRBD2	-	TRBJ2-1	TGTGCCAGCAGCCTACGGACTAGCGGGGTCAACTCCTACAATGAGCAGTTCTTC	CASSLRTSGVNSYNEQFF
TRBV5-4	TRBD1	-	TRBJ1-2	TGTGCCAGCAGACCGGGACAGGGAATATCTTATGGCTACACCTTC	CASRPGQGISYGYTF
TRBV28	-	-	TRBJ1-2	TGTGCCAGCAGTGCCACCTCCACCCCTAGTGGCTACACCTTC	CASSATSTPSGYTF
TRBV12-3/TRBV12-4	-	-	TRBJ1-5	TGTGCCAGCAGTCGCAATCGTAGGCCCCAGCATTTT	CASSRNRRPQHF
TRBV12-3/TRBV12-4	-	-	TRBJ1-1	TGTGCCAGCAGTTTAGGCCCAAACTCTGAAGCTTTCTTT	CASSLGPNSEAFF
TRBV10-1	-	-	TRBJ1-6	TGCGCCAGCAGTGTTGGAACGACCCTAGGTTCACCCCTCCACTTT	CASSVGTTLGSPLHF
TRBV7-2	-	-	TRBJ2-1	TGTGCCAGCAGCTTATCGGGACATATCAATGAGCAGTTCTTC	CASSLSGHINEQFF
TRBV25-1	TRBD1	-	TRBJ1-1	TGTGCCAGCTTCTCGGACAGGCTGAACACTGAAGCTTTCTTT	CASFSDRLNTEAFF
TRBV28	TRBD1	-	TRBJ1-5	TGTGCCAGCAGTCCCCAGGGACAGGGTTTCCAGCCCCAGCATTTT	CASSPQGQGFQPQHF
TRBV5-4	-	-	TRBJ2-1	TGTGCCAGCAGCTTGGTCTCTGGGCTAACCTACAATGAGCAGTTCTTC	CASSLVSGLTYNEQFF
TRBV28	-	-	TRBJ1-1	TGTGCCAGCAGTCGGCGGGGCCATATGAACGCTGAAGCTTTCTTT	CASSRRGHMNAEAFF